This T cell receptor (beta chain) was observed in a study of cytomegalovirus exposure and HLA in healthy donors. Primers for the PCR totalled 60 Vbeta and 13 Jbeta. Only in-frame clones appear in the TCRdb table, and some are missing; sequencing was by immunoSEQ multiplex PCR. The sample shows approximately 75,000 clones, approximately 70% of them seen only once. The CDR3 loop spans 15 amino acids. V was clipped by 4 bases and J by 5 bases; unmatched bases: 5. CDR1 SGHRS and CDR2 YFSETQ come from the germline V gene. The clonotype originates from a middle-aged man in good health and CMV-seropositive. The sequenced sample was PBMCs. The V call is TRBV5-1, the J call TRBJ1-6; 8 nucleotides match TRBD1. CDR3 sequence reads: CASSPGQGDNSPLHF. CDR3 nucleotide sequence: TGCGCCAGCAGCCCTGGACAGGGAGATAATTCACCCCTCCACTTT.